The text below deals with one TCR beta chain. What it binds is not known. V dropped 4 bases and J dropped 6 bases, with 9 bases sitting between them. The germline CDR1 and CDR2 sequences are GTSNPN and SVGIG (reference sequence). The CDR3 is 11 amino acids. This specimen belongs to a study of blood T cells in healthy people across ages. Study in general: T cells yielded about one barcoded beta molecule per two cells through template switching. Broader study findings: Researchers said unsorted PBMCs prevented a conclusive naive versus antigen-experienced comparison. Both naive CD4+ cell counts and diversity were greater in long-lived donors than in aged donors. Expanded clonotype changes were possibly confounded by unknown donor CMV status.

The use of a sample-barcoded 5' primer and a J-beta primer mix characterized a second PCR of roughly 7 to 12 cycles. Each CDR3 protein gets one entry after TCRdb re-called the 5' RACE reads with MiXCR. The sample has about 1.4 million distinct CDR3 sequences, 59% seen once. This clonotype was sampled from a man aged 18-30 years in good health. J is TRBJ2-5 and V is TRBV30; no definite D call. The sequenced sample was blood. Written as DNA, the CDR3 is TGTGCCTGGACTAGTAGACAGACCCAGTACTTC. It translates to CAWTSRQTQYF.